The sequence of this TCR beta chain was determined in a study of shared clonotypes between healthy human individuals. The method was immunoSEQ multiplex PCR; TCRdb's version includes in-frame clones alone and lacks a portion of them. Here the sample spans roughly 2,300,000 clones, around 93% being singletons. A note on this clone: What it recognizes is unknown.

The donors were adults (healthy and HIV-negative) with no recent acute infections or vaccinations. Regarding the study as a whole: Large sequencing depth failed to make sorted-subset sequencing complete, rarefaction showed. Naive subsets usually exceeded memory subsets in estimated richness. Investigators expected sequencing depth to affect clonotype sharing among donors.

The V gene lost 2 bases and the J gene lost 4 bases, with 15 bases spanning the gap. The CDR3 totals 16 residues. The germline gives CDR1 SGHTA, CDR2 FQGTGA. This rearrangement joins TRBV7-3 to TRBJ2-1; the D is unclear. The sequence derives from a man aged 18 to 30 in good health. Some clones in this sample may be carry-over from other donors' samples. Input material: naive CD4+ T cells from PBMCs. Subset denoted: CD45RA+ positively selected. The CDR3 bases are TGTGCCAGCAGCTTACAGTTCTCGGCAGCTTACAATGAGCAGTTCTTC. Encoded protein: CASSLQFSAAYNEQFF.